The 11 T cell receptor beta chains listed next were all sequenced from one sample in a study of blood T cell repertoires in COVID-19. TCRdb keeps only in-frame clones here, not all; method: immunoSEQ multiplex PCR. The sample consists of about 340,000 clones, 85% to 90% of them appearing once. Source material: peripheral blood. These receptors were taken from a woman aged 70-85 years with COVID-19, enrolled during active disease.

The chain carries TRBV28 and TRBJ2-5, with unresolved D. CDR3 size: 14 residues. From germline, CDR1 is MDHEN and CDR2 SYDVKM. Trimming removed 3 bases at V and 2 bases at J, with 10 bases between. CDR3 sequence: CASSFVSYQETQYF. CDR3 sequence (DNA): TGTGCCAGCAGTTTTGTGTCTTATCAAGAGACCCAGTACTTC.

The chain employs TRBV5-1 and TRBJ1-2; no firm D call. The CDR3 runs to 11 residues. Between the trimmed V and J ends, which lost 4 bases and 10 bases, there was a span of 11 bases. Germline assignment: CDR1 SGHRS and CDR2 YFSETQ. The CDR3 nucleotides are TGCGCCAGCAGCCCTGGACTGGACTACACCTTC. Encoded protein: CASSPGLDYTF. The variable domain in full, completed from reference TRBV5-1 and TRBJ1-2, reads KAGVTQTPRYLIKTRGQQVTLSCSPISGHRSVSWYQQTPGQGLQFLFEYFSETQRNKGNFPGRFSGRQFSNSRSEMNVSTLELGDSALYLCASSPGLDYTFGSGTRLTVV.

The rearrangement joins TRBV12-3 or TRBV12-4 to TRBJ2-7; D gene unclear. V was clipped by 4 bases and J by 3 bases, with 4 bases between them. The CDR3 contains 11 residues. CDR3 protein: CASSSDYEQYF. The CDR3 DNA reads TGTGCCAGCAGTTCAGACTACGAGCAGTACTTC.

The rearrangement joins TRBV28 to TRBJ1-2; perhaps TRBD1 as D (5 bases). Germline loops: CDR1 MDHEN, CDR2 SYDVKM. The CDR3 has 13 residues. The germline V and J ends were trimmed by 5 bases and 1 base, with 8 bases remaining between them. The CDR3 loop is CASSPDSNYGYTF. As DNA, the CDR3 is TGTGCCAGCAGTCCTGACAGTAACTATGGCTACACCTTC.

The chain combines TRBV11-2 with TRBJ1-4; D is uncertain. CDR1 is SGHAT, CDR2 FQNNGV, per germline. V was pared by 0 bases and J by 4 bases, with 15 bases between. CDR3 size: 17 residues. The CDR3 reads CASSLDLAPGVNEKLFF. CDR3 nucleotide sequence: TGTGCCAGCAGCTTAGATCTAGCGCCAGGAGTTAATGAAAAACTGTTTTTT.

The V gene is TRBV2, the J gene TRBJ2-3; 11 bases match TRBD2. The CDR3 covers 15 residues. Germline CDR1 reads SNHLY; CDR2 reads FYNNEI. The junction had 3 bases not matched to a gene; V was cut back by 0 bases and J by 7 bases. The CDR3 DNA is TGTGCCAGCAGTGAAGCTAGCGGGGGGGTTTATACGCAGTATTTT. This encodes CASSEASGGVYTQYF.

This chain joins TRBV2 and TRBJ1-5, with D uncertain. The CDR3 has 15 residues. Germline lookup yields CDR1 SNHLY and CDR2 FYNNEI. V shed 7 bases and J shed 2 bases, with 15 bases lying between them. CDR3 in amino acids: CASKPRPEGNQPQHF. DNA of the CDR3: TGTGCCAGCAAACCCCGGCCAGAGGGCAATCAGCCCCAGCATTTT.

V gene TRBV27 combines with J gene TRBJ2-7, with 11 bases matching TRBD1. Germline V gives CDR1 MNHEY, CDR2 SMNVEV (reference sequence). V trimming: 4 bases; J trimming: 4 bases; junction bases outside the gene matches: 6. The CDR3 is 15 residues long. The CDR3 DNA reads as TGTGCCAGCAGTTCAACCGGGACAGGGGGATACGAGCAGTACTTC. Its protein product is CASSSTGTGGYEQYF.

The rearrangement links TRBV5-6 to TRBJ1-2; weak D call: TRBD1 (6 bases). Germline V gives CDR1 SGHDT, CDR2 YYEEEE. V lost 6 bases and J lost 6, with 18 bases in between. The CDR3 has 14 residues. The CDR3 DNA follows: TGTGCCAGCATCACCAACAGGGCCCGGGATGGCTACACCTTC. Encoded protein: CASITNRARDGYTF.

This CDR3 is CASSPDRSRQAFF. CDR3 bases: TGTGCCAGCAGTCCGGACAGGTCGAGGCAAGCTTTCTTT. V gene TRBV6-5 combines with J gene TRBJ1-1, with 7 bases identical to TRBD1. The germline CDR1 and CDR2 sequences are MNHEY and SVGAGI. The CDR3 runs 13 residues. V lost 5 bases to trimming and J lost 9 bases; unmatched junction nucleotides: 9.

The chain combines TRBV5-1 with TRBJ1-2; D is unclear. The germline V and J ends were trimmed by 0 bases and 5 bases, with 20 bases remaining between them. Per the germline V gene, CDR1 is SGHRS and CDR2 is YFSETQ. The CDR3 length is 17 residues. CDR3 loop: CASSLAPGTYSIYGYTF. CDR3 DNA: TGCGCCAGCAGCTTGGCTCCGGGAACCTATTCGATTTATGGCTACACCTTC.